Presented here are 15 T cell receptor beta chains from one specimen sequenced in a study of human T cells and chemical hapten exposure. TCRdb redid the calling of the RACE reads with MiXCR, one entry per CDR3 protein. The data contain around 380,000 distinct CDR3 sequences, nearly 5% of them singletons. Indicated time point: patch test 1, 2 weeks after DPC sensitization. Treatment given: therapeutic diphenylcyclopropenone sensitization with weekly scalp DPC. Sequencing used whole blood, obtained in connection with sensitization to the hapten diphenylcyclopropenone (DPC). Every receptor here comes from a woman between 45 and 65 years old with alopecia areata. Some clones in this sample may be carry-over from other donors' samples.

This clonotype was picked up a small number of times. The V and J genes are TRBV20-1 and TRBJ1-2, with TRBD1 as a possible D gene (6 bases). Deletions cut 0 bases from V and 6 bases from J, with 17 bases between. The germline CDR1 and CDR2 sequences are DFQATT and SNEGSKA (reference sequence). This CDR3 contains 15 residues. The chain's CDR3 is CSARDSHRERNGYTF. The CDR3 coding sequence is TGCAGTGCTAGAGATAGCCACAGGGAACGAAATGGCTACACCTTC.

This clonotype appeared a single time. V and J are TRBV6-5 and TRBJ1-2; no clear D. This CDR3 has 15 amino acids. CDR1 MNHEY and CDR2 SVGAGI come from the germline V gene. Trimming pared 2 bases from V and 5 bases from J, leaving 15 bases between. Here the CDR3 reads CASSYSSNTPYGYTF. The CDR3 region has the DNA TGTGCCAGCAGTTACAGCAGCAACACCCCATATGGCTACACCTTC.

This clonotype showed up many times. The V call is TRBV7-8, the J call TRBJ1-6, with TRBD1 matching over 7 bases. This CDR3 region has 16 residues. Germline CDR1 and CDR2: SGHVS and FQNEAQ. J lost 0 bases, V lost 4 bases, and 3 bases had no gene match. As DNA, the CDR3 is TGTGCCAGCAGCTCGGGACAGAGCTCCTATAATTCACCCCTCCACTTT. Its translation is CASSSGQSSYNSPLHF.

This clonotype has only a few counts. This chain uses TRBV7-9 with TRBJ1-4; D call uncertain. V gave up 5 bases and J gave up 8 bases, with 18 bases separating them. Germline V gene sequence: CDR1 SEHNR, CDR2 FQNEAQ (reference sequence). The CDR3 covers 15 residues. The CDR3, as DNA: TGTGCCAGCAGCGGCCCCATGATAGGCGAGGAAAAACTGTTTTTT. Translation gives CASSGPMIGEEKLFF.

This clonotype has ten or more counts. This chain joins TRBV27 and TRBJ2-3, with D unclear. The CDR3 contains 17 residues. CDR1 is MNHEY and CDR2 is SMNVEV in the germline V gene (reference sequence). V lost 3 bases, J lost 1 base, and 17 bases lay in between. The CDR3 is CASSFLPIGVGTDTQYF. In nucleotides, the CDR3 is TGTGCCAGCAGTTTCCTTCCCATAGGAGTGGGCACAGATACGCAGTATTTT.

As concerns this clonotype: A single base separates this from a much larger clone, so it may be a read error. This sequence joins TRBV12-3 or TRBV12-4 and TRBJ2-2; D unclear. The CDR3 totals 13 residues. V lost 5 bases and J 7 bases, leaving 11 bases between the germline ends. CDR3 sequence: CASSPEPGGELFF. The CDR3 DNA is TGTGCCAGCAGTCCCGAACCGGGCGGGGAGCTGTTTTTT.

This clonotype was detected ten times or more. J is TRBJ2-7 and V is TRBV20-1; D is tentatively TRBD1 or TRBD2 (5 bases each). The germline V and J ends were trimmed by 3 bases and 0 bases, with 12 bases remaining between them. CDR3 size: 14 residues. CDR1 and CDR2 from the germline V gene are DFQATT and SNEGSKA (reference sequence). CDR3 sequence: CSASRGADSYEQYF. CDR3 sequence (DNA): TGCAGTGCTAGCCGAGGGGCAGACTCCTACGAGCAGTACTTC.

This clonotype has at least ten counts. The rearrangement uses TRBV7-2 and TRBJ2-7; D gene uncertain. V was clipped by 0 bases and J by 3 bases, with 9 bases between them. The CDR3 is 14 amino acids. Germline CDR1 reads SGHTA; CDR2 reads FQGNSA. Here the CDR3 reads CASSLADGNYEQYF. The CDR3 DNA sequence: TGTGCCAGCAGCTTAGCCGACGGAAACTACGAGCAGTACTTC.

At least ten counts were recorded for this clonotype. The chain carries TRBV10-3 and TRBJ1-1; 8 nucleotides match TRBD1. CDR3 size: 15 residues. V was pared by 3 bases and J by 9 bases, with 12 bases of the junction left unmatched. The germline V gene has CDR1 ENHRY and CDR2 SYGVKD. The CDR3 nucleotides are TGTGCCATCAGTGACTCCGGGACAGGCTCGGTTAAAGCTTTCTTT. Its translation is CAISDSGTGSVKAFF.

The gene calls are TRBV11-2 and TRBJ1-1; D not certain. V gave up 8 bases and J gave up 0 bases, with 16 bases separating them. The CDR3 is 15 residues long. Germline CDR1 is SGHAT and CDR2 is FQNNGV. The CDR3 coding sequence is TGTGCCAGCGGATACGAGACCTTTTTGAACACTGAAGCTTTCTTT. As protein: CASGYETFLNTEAFF.

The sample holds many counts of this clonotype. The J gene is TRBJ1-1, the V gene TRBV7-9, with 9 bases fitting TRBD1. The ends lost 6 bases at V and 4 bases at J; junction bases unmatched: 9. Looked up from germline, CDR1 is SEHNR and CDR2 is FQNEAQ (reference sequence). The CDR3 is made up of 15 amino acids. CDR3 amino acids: CASSPDRGEATEAFF. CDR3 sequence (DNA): TGTGCCAGCAGTCCAGACAGGGGGGAGGCCACTGAAGCTTTCTTT.

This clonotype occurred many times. The CDR3: CASSPRQGGNSPLHF. CDR3 bases: TGTGCCAGCAGCCCGAGACAGGGAGGGAATTCACCCCTCCACTTT. The rearrangement links TRBV7-6 to TRBJ1-6, with TRBD1 matching over 7 bases. The germline CDR1 and CDR2 sequences are SGHVS and FNYEAQ. The CDR3 sequence is 15 residues long. Losses at the gene ends were 5 bases for V and 7 bases for J; bases not matched to a gene: 8.

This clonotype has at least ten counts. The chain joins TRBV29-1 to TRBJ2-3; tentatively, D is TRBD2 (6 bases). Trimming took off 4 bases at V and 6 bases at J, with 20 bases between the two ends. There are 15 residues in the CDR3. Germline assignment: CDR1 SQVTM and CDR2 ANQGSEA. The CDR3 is CSVGFGAGGVDTQYF. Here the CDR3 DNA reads TGCAGCGTTGGGTTCGGAGCGGGCGGGGTGGATACGCAGTATTTT.

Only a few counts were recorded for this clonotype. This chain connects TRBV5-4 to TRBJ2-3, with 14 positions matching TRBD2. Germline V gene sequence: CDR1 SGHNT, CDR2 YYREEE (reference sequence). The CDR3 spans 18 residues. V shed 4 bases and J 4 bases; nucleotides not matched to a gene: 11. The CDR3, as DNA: TGTGCCAGCAGCCTAAGACTAGCGGGGGGGCAATCAGCAGATACGCAGTATTTT. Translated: CASSLRLAGGQSADTQYF.

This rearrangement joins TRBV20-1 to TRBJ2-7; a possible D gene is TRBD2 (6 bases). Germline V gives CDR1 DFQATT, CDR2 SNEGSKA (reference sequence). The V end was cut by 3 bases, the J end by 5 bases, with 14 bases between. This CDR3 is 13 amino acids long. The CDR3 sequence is CSARGYSGHEQYF. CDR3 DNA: TGCAGTGCTAGGGGATATAGCGGCCACGAGCAGTACTTC.